These 27 T cell receptor beta chains came from one sample sequenced in a study of shared clonotypes between healthy human individuals. Sequencing used immunoSEQ multiplex PCR; TCRdb keeps in-frame clones, though not all of them. The table includes a few million clones, approximately 90% detected once. The sequencing input was naive CD4+ T cells from PBMCs. Subset denoted: CD45RA+ positively selected. The receptor source for this set is a man aged 18 to 30 in good health. Some clones in this sample may be carry-over from other donors' samples.

The J gene is TRBJ2-1, the V gene TRBV2, with 12 bases aligning to TRBD2. The CDR3 has 14 residues. Per the germline V gene, CDR1 is SNHLY and CDR2 is FYNNEI. The J segment lost 6 bases and the V segment lost 8 bases, leaving 5 bases of the junction unmatched. In DNA, the CDR3 is TGTGCCAGCGGACCGGGACTAGCGGGCAATGAGCAGTTCTTC. Amino acid sequence: CASGPGLAGNEQFF.

This rearrangement joins TRBV9 to TRBJ2-1; D uncertain. Trimming left V 4 bases short and J 7 bases short, with 18 bases between. The CDR3 is 15 residues long. Germline V lookup: CDR1 SGDLS, CDR2 YYNGEE. CDR3 in amino acids: CASSLRDSLGNEQFF. In nucleotides, the CDR3 is TGTGCCAGCAGCCTCCGAGACTCCTTAGGGAATGAGCAGTTCTTC.

The chain has TRBV5-6 and TRBJ2-3; 9 nucleotides align to TRBD2. This CDR3 has 16 amino acids. Germline values: CDR1 SGHDT, CDR2 YYEEEE. The V gene end was trimmed by 4 bases and the J gene end by 4 bases; junction bases not matched to a gene: 10. CDR3 in amino acids: CASSPEAGGAADTQYF. The CDR3 nucleotides read TGTGCCAGCAGCCCAGAAGCGGGAGGAGCGGCAGATACGCAGTATTTT.

J is TRBJ2-7 and V is TRBV7-9; 7 bases are a match to TRBD2. Germline V CDR1 and CDR2: SEHNR, FQNEAQ (reference sequence). The CDR3 loop spans 13 amino acids. Germline trimming cut 10 bases from V and 4 bases from J; bases unmatched to any gene: 10. The CDR3 loop reads CAIPGGSPYEQYF. DNA for the CDR3: TGTGCCATCCCTGGCGGGAGTCCATACGAGCAGTACTTC.

This clone was detected only a few times. Other DNA sequences in this sample translate to the same CDR3. V and J are TRBV30 and TRBJ2-7; TRBD2 aligns across 7 bases. Per the germline V gene, CDR1 is GTSNPN and CDR2 is SVGIG (reference sequence). V lost 3 bases, J lost 2 bases, and 1 base stayed unmatched. The CDR3 sequence is 12 residues long. The CDR3, as DNA: TGTGCCTGGAGCGGGGGGACCTACGAGCAGTACTTC. This translates into CAWSGGTYEQYF. The full variable domain, completed using reference TRBV30 and TRBJ2-7, is SQTIHQWPATLVQPVGSPLSLECTVEGTSNPNLYWYRQAAGRGLQLLFYSVGIGQISSEVPQNLSASRPQDRQFILSSKKLLLSDSGFYLCAWSGGTYEQYFGPGTRLTVT.

CDR3 nucleotide sequence: TGCGCCAGCAGCCTCTCGACAGGGTCAGGAGAGACCCAGTACTTC. Protein sequence: CASSLSTGSGETQYF. This chain connects TRBV4-1 to TRBJ2-5, with TRBD1 matching over 7 bases. This CDR3 contains 15 residues. CDR1 is MGHRA, CDR2 YSYEKL, per germline. Trimming at V came to 4 bases and at J to 4 bases, leaving 9 bases not matched to a gene.

CDR3 protein: CASAREGINNEQFF. As DNA, the CDR3 is TGTGCCAGCGCGCGGGAGGGTATTAACAATGAGCAGTTCTTC. The chain has TRBV9 and TRBJ2-1, with 9 bases that match TRBD2. The CDR3 length is 14 residues. Looked up from germline, CDR1 is SGDLS and CDR2 is YYNGEE. V shed 7 bases, J shed 5 bases, and the junction held 7 bases outside the gene matches.

Worth noting for this clone: Other nucleotide sequences from this sample produce the same CDR3. The J gene is TRBJ1-5, the V gene TRBV2, with D unclear. CDR3 length: 14 amino acids. Germline CDR1 reads SNHLY; CDR2 reads FYNNEI. The V end was cut by 3 bases, the J end by 2 bases, with 8 bases between. For the CDR3, the DNA is TGTGCCAGCAGTGAGCGGCGGGGCAATCAGCCCCAGCATTTT. Encoded protein: CASSERRGNQPQHF.

This sequence joins TRBV4-2 and TRBJ1-2; D might be TRBD1 (5 bases). V lost 2 bases and J lost 4, with 14 bases in between. Germline V gene sequence: CDR1 LGHNA, CDR2 YNFKEQ. The CDR3 is 15 amino acids. The CDR3 here is CASSQNMRQIYGYTF. The CDR3 DNA is TGTGCCAGCAGCCAAAATATGAGACAGATCTATGGCTACACCTTC.

V gene TRBV30 combines with J gene TRBJ2-1; D is possibly TRBD1 (5 bases). V was clipped by 5 bases and J by 4 bases, with 12 bases between them. The CDR3 totals 13 residues. Germline V gene data show CDR1 as GTSNPN and CDR2 as SVGIG (reference sequence). CDR3 DNA: TGTGCCTGGGAACGTTCAGGGTACAATGAGCAGTTCTTC. Amino acids: CAWERSGYNEQFF.

This sequence joins TRBV7-2 and TRBJ2-7, with 7 bases that match TRBD2. The CDR3 extends over 14 amino acids. Trimming cost V 4 bases and J 2 bases; bases outside gene matches: 5. CDR1 is SGHTA and CDR2 is FQGNSA in the germline V gene. This CDR3 is CASSSRAGTYEQYF. CDR3 in DNA: TGTGCCAGCAGCTCCCGAGCGGGGACCTACGAGCAGTACTTC.

This clone appeared once. J is TRBJ2-5 and V is TRBV28, with D tentatively TRBD1 or TRBD2 (6 bases each). The CDR3 sequence is 12 residues long. The germline V gene has CDR1 MDHEN and CDR2 SYDVKM. For the CDR3, the DNA is TGTGCAGCTTCGACGGGGGCCGAGACCCAGTACTTC. It yields the protein CAASTGAETQYF. The complete variable domain, with remaining parts taken from reference TRBV28 and TRBJ2-5, reads DVKVTQSSRYLVKRTGEKVFLECVQDMDHENMFWYRQDPGLGLRLIYFSYDVKMKEKGDIPEGYSVSREKKERFSLILESASTNQTSMYLCAASTGAETQYFGPGTRLLVL.

The rearrangement joins TRBV5-4 to TRBJ1-1; weak D call: TRBD1 (6 bases). V lost 4 bases and J 1 base, leaving 17 bases between the germline ends. CDR3 length: 16 residues. The germline CDR1 and CDR2 sequences are SGHNT and YYREEE (reference sequence). This CDR3 is CASSPQAGGQNTEAFF. As DNA, the CDR3 is TGTGCCAGCAGCCCTCAGGCCGGGGGACAGAACACTGAAGCTTTCTTT.

The rearrangement uses TRBV9 and TRBJ2-2, with D maybe TRBD2 (5 bases). The germline V gene has CDR1 SGDLS and CDR2 YYNGEE. Trimming removed 3 bases at V and 3 bases at J, with 15 bases between. The CDR3 runs to 16 residues. The CDR3 is CASSGTRSGYTGELFF. CDR3 coding DNA: TGTGCCAGCAGCGGGACTCGTTCTGGGTACACCGGGGAGCTGTTTTTT. The full variable domain, completed using reference TRBV9 and TRBJ2-2, is DSGVTQTPKHLITATGQRVTLRCSPRSGDLSVYWYQQSLDQGLQFLIQYYNGEERAKGNILERFSAQQFPDLHSELNLSSLELGDSALYFCASSGTRSGYTGELFFGEGSRLTVL.

The chain carries TRBV28 and TRBJ2-7; TRBD1 agrees at 9 bases. Trimming took 2 bases from V and 4 from J; bases not matched to a gene: 6. The V gene's germline CDR1 is MDHEN and CDR2 SYDVKM. This CDR3 is built from 15 residues. The CDR3 reads CASSLEGQGRYEQYF. The CDR3, as DNA: TGTGCCAGCAGTTTAGAGGGACAGGGACGATACGAGCAGTACTTC.

The chain links TRBV7-2 to TRBJ1-1, with D tentatively TRBD1 (5 bases). CDR1 and CDR2 from the germline V gene are SGHTA and FQGNSA. V lost 0 bases and J lost 1, with 9 bases in between. The CDR3 runs 15 residues. DNA of the CDR3: TGTGCCAGCAGCTTAGCGGGGGTCCGGAACACTGAAGCTTTCTTT. The encoded protein is CASSLAGVRNTEAFF.

V and J are TRBV6-5 and TRBJ1-4, with D uncertain. The V end lost 0 bases, the J end lost 8 bases, and 10 bases lay between the germline ends. CDR1 and CDR2 (germline): MNHEY, SVGAGI. This CDR3 has 14 amino acids. The CDR3, as DNA: TGTGCCAGCAGTTACTCTGCAGGTCGAGAAAAACTGTTTTTT. This translates into CASSYSAGREKLFF.

This clone appeared a single time. This chain joins TRBV13 and TRBJ2-7, with D unresolved. Germline-derived CDR1 and CDR2 are PRHDT and FYEKMQ (reference sequence). V lost 6 bases to trimming and J lost 9 bases, with 9 bases between them. The CDR3 consists of 10 residues. DNA for the CDR3: TGTGCCAGCAGTAACCACGCGCAGTACTTC. It yields the protein CASSNHAQYF.

The rearrangement joins TRBV19 to TRBJ2-6, with 7 nucleotides matching TRBD2. CDR3 length: 16 residues. Germline assignment: CDR1 LNHDA and CDR2 SQIVND (reference sequence). The V gene end was trimmed by 4 bases and the J gene end by 4 bases; junction bases not matched to a gene: 7. CDR3 DNA: TGTGCCAGTAGTACCCTGGGAGGGACCGGGGCCAACGTCCTGACTTTC. It is translated as CASSTLGGTGANVLTF.

This chain links TRBV11-2 with TRBJ1-2; a possible D gene is TRBD1 (5 bases). CDR1 and CDR2 (germline): SGHAT, FQNNGV. Between the trimmed V and J ends, which lost 2 bases and 6 bases, there was a span of 13 bases. The CDR3 totals 14 residues. The CDR3 loop reads CASSLLGQGDGYTF. Written as DNA, the CDR3 is TGTGCCAGCAGCTTACTTGGTCAGGGTGATGGCTACACCTTC.

To note about this clone: Other nucleotide sequences in the sample specify the same CDR3. V usage is TRBV6-5 and J usage is TRBJ1-5; TRBD1 matches 7 bases. Trimming at V came to 6 bases and at J to 2 bases, leaving 7 bases not matched to a gene. There are 15 residues in the CDR3. CDR1 MNHEY and CDR2 SVGAGI come from the germline V gene. The CDR3 nucleotides are TGTGCCAGCAGGCGTACAGGGGAAGGCAATCAGCCCCAGCATTTT. The encoded protein is CASRRTGEGNQPQHF.

As concerns this clone: Other DNA sequences in the same sample also yield this CDR3. This chain uses TRBV5-1 with TRBJ2-5; D gene unclear. Per germline, CDR1 SGHRS and CDR2 YFSETQ. V was pared by 0 bases and J by 5 bases, with 8 bases between. The CDR3 loop spans 13 amino acids. CDR3 nucleotide sequence: TGCGCCAGCAGCTTGGGGTTGGGGGAGACCCAGTACTTC. Encoded protein: CASSLGLGETQYF. Full variable domain (outside the CDR3, taken from reference TRBV5-1 and TRBJ2-5): KAGVTQTPRYLIKTRGQQVTLSCSPISGHRSVSWYQQTPGQGLQFLFEYFSETQRNKGNFPGRFSGRQFSNSRSEMNVSTLELGDSALYLCASSLGLGETQYFGPGTRLLVL.

The chain combines TRBV6-6 with TRBJ2-1; the D gene is possibly TRBD2 (5 bases). V gave up 10 bases and J gave up 0 bases, with 19 bases separating them. Germline values: CDR1 MNHNY, CDR2 SVGAGI (reference sequence). The CDR3 loop spans 16 amino acids. The CDR3 here is CATGDTVSSSYNEQFF. As DNA, the CDR3 is TGTGCCACCGGGGATACGGTATCAAGCTCCTACAATGAGCAGTTCTTC.

The chain combines TRBV18 with TRBJ2-1; D possibly corresponds to TRBD2 (6 bases). With 1 base removed from V and 0 bases from J, the gap between germline ends came to 19 bases. Germline V gives CDR1 KGHSH, CDR2 LQKENI. The length of the CDR3 is 19 residues. The CDR3 region has the DNA TGTGCCAGCTCACCACGTTTAGCGGAGCTATTTAGCTCCTACAATGAGCAGTTCTTC. Protein: CASSPRLAELFSSYNEQFF.

The V gene is TRBV2, the J gene TRBJ2-7; 7 bases are shared with TRBD2. This CDR3 region has 16 residues. The junction had 8 bases not matched to a gene; V was cut back by 0 bases and J by 3 bases. Per the germline V gene, CDR1 is SNHLY and CDR2 is FYNNEI. CDR3 amino acids: CASSEALLGGNYEQYF. The CDR3 DNA is TGTGCCAGCAGTGAAGCGCTTCTGGGAGGGAACTACGAGCAGTACTTC.

The chain recombines TRBV19 with TRBJ1-1; TRBD1 matches 8 bases. This CDR3 is 15 amino acids long. Germline assignment: CDR1 LNHDA and CDR2 SQIVND (reference sequence). Trimming cost V 1 base and J 6 bases; bases outside gene matches: 7. Here the CDR3 DNA reads TGTGCCAGTAGTATAGGGGACAGGACCGTCCCTGAAGCTTTCTTT. It encodes CASSIGDRTVPEAFF.

The rearrangement links TRBV29-1 to TRBJ2-2, with D unclear. Germline lookup yields CDR1 SQVTM and CDR2 ANQGSEA. The ends were cut back, 6 bases at V and 0 bases at J, with 14 bases in the middle. CDR3 length: 15 residues. This CDR3 reads CSVAPRPSNTGELFF. The CDR3 DNA reads TGCAGCGTGGCCCCGAGGCCTTCGAACACCGGGGAGCTGTTTTTT.